This passage covers 12 T cell receptor beta chains from one sample sequenced in a study of cytomegalovirus exposure and HLA in healthy donors. In the PCR, 60 Vbeta and 13 Jbeta primers were used. Profiled with immunoSEQ multiplex PCR; TCRdb holds only in-frame clones, not every one. The sample comprises 100,000 to 150,000 clones, 8.5% of which are singletons, and 5.5% rests with the top ten. Sequencing used PBMCs. These receptors were obtained from a man aged 35-49 years in good health and CMV-seronegative.

The chain uses TRBV5-4 and TRBJ1-2; D perhaps matches TRBD1 (6 bases). Trimming shortened V by 4 bases and J by 4 bases, and 14 bases separated the two germline ends. The CDR3 sequence is 14 residues long. Germline V gives CDR1 SGHNT, CDR2 YYREEE (reference sequence). CDR3 loop: CASSLDRTGYGYTF. DNA for the CDR3: TGTGCCAGCAGCCTTGACAGGACGGGCTATGGCTACACCTTC.

The V gene is TRBV5-4, the J gene TRBJ1-6, with a possible D match to TRBD1 (6 bases). Germline CDR1 SGHNT, CDR2 YYREEE (reference sequence). V lost 2 bases and J 11 bases, leaving 14 bases between the germline ends. The CDR3 extends over 14 amino acids. CDR3 sequence (DNA): TGTGCCAGCAGCTTTTACAGGGACACGGCACCCCTCCACTTT. It codes for CASSFYRDTAPLHF.

This chain connects TRBV21-1 to TRBJ1-1; TRBD1 reflects the table's D call only, with no check against the DNA. TRBV21-1 is noted as a pseudogene. CDR3 length: 14 residues. The CDR3 DNA is TGTGCCAGCAACAGGGACGGCATGAACACTGAAGCTTTCTTT. Translating gives CASNRDGMNTEAFF.

The V call is TRBV4-1, the J call TRBJ2-3; 7 nucleotides agree with TRBD1. Germline V gives CDR1 MGHRA, CDR2 YSYEKL. The CDR3 totals 17 residues. V shed 3 bases, J shed 0 bases, and the junction held 9 bases outside the gene matches. In DNA, the CDR3 is TGCGCCAGCAGCCACCAGCCGGACAGGCGAAGCACAGATACGCAGTATTTT. Its protein product is CASSHQPDRRSTDTQYF.

J is TRBJ1-2 and V is TRBV28; D unresolved. From germline, CDR1 is MDHEN and CDR2 SYDVKM. This CDR3 has 11 amino acids. Trimming took 5 bases from V and 8 from J, leaving 9 bases between them. As DNA, the CDR3 is TGTGCCAGCAGTCCTCGGTACGGCTACACCTTC. This translates into CASSPRYGYTF.

The chain is built from TRBV7-2 and TRBJ2-7; 10 bases match TRBD1. Germline V gives CDR1 SGHTA, CDR2 FQGNSA. This CDR3 comprises 15 residues. V was pared by 5 bases and J by 2 bases, with 6 bases of the junction left unmatched. The CDR3 DNA sequence: TGTGCCAGCAGCCTCCGGACAGGGGGGACCTACGAGCAGTACTTC. Its protein product is CASSLRTGGTYEQYF. Using reference TRBV7-2 and TRBJ2-7 for the parts outside the CDR3, the full variable domain is GAGVSQSPSNKVTEKGKDVELRCDPISGHTALYWYRQSLGQGLEFLIYFQGNSAPDKSGLPSDRFSAERTGGSVSTLTIQRTQQEDSAVYLCASSLRTGGTYEQYFGPGTRLTVT.

The V gene is TRBV13, the J gene TRBJ2-7, with D unresolved. CDR3 length equals 13 residues. CDR1 PRHDT and CDR2 FYEKMQ come from the germline V gene (reference sequence). The germline V and J ends were trimmed by 5 bases and 4 bases, with 12 bases remaining between them. The CDR3 loop reads CASSPSFGYEQYF. CDR3 DNA sequence: TGTGCCAGCAGCCCCAGTTTTGGTTACGAGCAGTACTTC.

The CDR3 reads CASGTGLRGNQPQHF. CDR3 DNA sequence: TGTGCCAGCGGGACAGGACTGAGAGGGAATCAGCCCCAGCATTTT. This chain links TRBV27 with TRBJ1-5; TRBD1 matches 8 bases. Germline V CDR1 and CDR2: MNHEY, SMNVEV (reference sequence). This CDR3 has 15 amino acids. V was pared by 8 bases and J by 4 bases, with 10 bases of the junction left unmatched.

This clone was recorded a few times. The chain couples TRBV18 to TRBJ1-1, with 8 bases lining up with TRBD1. CDR3 length: 14 amino acids. With V trimmed by 3 bases and J by 0 bases, 0 bases remained unmatched. Germline CDR1 KGHSH, CDR2 LQKENI. CDR3 sequence: CASSPGQVNTEAFF. The CDR3 DNA sequence: TGTGCCAGCTCACCGGGACAGGTGAACACTGAAGCTTTCTTT.

There are a few counts of this clone. The chain uses TRBV2 and TRBJ1-2; 8 bases match TRBD1. Germline lookup yields CDR1 SNHLY and CDR2 FYNNEI. J lost 8 bases, V lost 5 bases, and 13 bases had no gene match. The CDR3 has 15 amino acids. This CDR3 is CASSPPGDRSGGYTF. DNA for the CDR3: TGTGCCAGCAGTCCGCCCGGGGACAGGTCTGGCGGCTACACCTTC.

This clone was detected a few times. The V call is TRBV6-5, the J call TRBJ2-7, with D possibly being TRBD1 (6 bases). CDR1 and CDR2 (germline): MNHEY, SVGAGI. The CDR3 runs to 14 residues. Trimming cost V 8 bases and J 5 bases, with 19 bases left between them. CDR3 sequence: CASCSQNRANEQYF. Here the CDR3 DNA reads TGTGCCAGCTGTTCCCAAAACAGGGCAAACGAGCAGTACTTC.

The chain is built from TRBV19 and TRBJ1-1; 8 nucleotides line up with TRBD1. The length of the CDR3 is 15 residues. In germline, CDR1 is LNHDA, CDR2 SQIVND (reference sequence). Trimming took 6 bases from V and 3 from J; bases not matched to a gene: 9. The CDR3 coding sequence is TGTGCCAGTAGCGCGCAGGGGGCGCGCGACACTGAAGCTTTCTTT. This sequence encodes CASSAQGARDTEAFF.